The 16 T cell receptor beta chains presented below share a single source sample, sequenced in a study of T cell responses to AZD1222 COVID-19 vaccine (dated by TCRdb to the early 2020s). Preparation of the library involved the immunoSEQ multiplex PCR assay. In its TCRdb copy, this immuneACCESS table keeps in-frame sequences only and misses some clones. Where compared with another copy, unresolved V genes explain less than half of these, and the others have no known cause. Counted in this sample were about 140,000 clones; 88% of them appeared once. Around 3.3% of the sample goes to the ten largest clones. Read against the paper, the sample's time point label means: baseline before first vaccination. Specimen: peripheral blood, collected on day 0 of AZD1222 vaccination. The receptors derive from an adult in good health.

The V call is TRBV13, the J call TRBJ1-1; TRBD1 agrees at 9 bases. Germline CDR1 is PRHDT and CDR2 is FYEKMQ (reference sequence). CDR3 length: 13 residues. V trimming: 6 bases; J trimming: 5 bases; junction bases outside the gene matches: 4. CDR3 in amino acids: CASSRDRETEAFF. Written as DNA, the CDR3 is TGTGCCAGCAGTCGGGACAGGGAGACTGAAGCTTTCTTT. The whole variable domain, filled in from reference TRBV13 and TRBJ1-1, reads AAGVIQSPRHLIKEKRETATLKCYPIPRHDTVYWYQQGPGQDPQFLISFYEKMQSDKGSIPDRFSAQQFSDYHSELNMSSLELGDSALYFCASSRDRETEAFFGQGTRLTVV.

The chain uses TRBV7-9 and TRBJ2-7; TRBD1 aligns across 7 bases. This CDR3 has 18 amino acids. V gave up 1 base and J gave up 3 bases; unmatched junction bases: 15. Germline values: CDR1 SEHNR, CDR2 FQNEAQ (reference sequence). CDR3 nucleotides: TGTGCCAGCAGCTTAGTGGGGTTAGGGGACAGAGGAAACTACGAGCAGTACTTC. Its protein product is CASSLVGLGDRGNYEQYF.

The V and J genes are TRBV10-3 and TRBJ1-2; 9 bases match TRBD1. V lost 0 bases to trimming and J lost 7 bases; unmatched junction nucleotides: 3. The CDR3 extends over 14 amino acids. Germline CDR1 reads ENHRY; CDR2 reads SYGVKD. The chain's CDR3 is CAISESRDRVGYTF. In DNA, the CDR3 is TGTGCCATCAGTGAGTCGAGGGACAGGGTTGGCTACACCTTC.

This CDR3 is CASSIQIGTDTQYF. The DNA for the CDR3 is TGTGCCAGTAGTATTCAAATAGGCACAGATACGCAGTATTTT. This sequence joins TRBV19 and TRBJ2-3; D is unresolved. V lost 3 bases, J lost 1 base, and 8 bases lay in between. CDR3 length equals 14 residues. Looked up from germline, CDR1 is LNHDA and CDR2 is SQIVND (reference sequence).

This chain connects TRBV7-2 to TRBJ2-5; D ambiguous. The V gene's germline CDR1 is SGHTA and CDR2 FQGNSA. The CDR3 is 15 amino acids. The V end was cut by 0 bases, the J end by 4 bases, with 12 bases between. CDR3 protein: CASSLALNRPETQYF. The CDR3 DNA sequence: TGTGCCAGCAGCTTAGCCCTGAACCGCCCAGAGACCCAGTACTTC.

V usage is TRBV3-1 (or the pseudogene TRBV3-2) and J usage is TRBJ2-5; no definite D call. V was pared by 1 base and J by 5 bases, with 11 bases between. This CDR3 is built from 14 residues. The germline gives CDR1 LGHDT, CDR2 YNNKEL (reference sequence). The DNA for the CDR3 is TGTGCCAGCAGCCAAGGAGCCTCTCGGGAGACCCAGTACTTC. Translated, it gives CASSQGASRETQYF.

The rearrangement joins TRBV27 to TRBJ2-7; 14 bases fit TRBD2. The J segment lost 6 bases and the V segment lost 5 bases, leaving 6 bases of the junction unmatched. Germline lookup yields CDR1 MNHEY and CDR2 SMNVEV (reference sequence). The CDR3 extends over 15 amino acids. CDR3 amino acids: CASSTLGTSGGEQYF. CDR3 nucleotide sequence: TGTGCCAGCAGTACCCTCGGGACTAGCGGGGGCGAGCAGTACTTC.

V is TRBV20-1 and J is TRBJ2-2, with 12 bases fitting TRBD2. The CDR3 runs 17 residues. Germline V gene sequence: CDR1 DFQATT, CDR2 SNEGSKA (reference sequence). Unmatched junction bases numbered 13, after V lost 3 bases and J lost 8 bases. The CDR3 spells CSASTPGLAGGNGELFF. The CDR3 DNA reads as TGCAGTGCTAGTACCCCTGGGCTAGCGGGGGGGAATGGGGAGCTGTTTTTT.

The gene calls are TRBV14 and TRBJ1-5; D gene uncertain. Looked up from germline, CDR1 is SGHDN and CDR2 is FVKESK. There are 15 residues in the CDR3. V was cut by 1 base and J by 4 bases, with 11 bases left in between. In nucleotides, the CDR3 is TGTGCCAGCAGCCAAGGAGGTGCGGGAAATCAGCCCCAGCATTTT. Protein product: CASSQGGAGNQPQHF.

The rearrangement joins TRBV18 to TRBJ2-7; TRBD2 aligns across 7 bases. CDR3 size: 14 residues. CDR1 and CDR2 from the germline V gene are KGHSH and LQKENI. J gave up 1 base and V 7 bases, and 7 bases lay outside the gene matches. CDR3 bases: TGTGCCAGCTTAACGGGGGAGGGTTCCTACGAGCAGTACTTC. This sequence encodes CASLTGEGSYEQYF. The whole variable domain, filled in from reference TRBV18 and TRBJ2-7, reads NAGVMQNPRHLVRRRGQEARLRCSPMKGHSHVYWYRQLPEEGLKFMVYLQKENIIDESGMPKERFSAEFPKEGPSILRIQQVVRGDSAAYFCASLTGEGSYEQYFGPGTRLTVT.

The V call is TRBV12-3 or TRBV12-4, the J call TRBJ1-1, with D hard to call. The length of the CDR3 is 13 residues. V shed 3 bases and J shed 4 bases, with 9 bases lying between them. The CDR3 spells CASSLGSGTEAFF. As DNA, the CDR3 is TGTGCCAGCAGTTTGGGGTCGGGCACTGAAGCTTTCTTT.

V usage is TRBV3-1 (or the pseudogene TRBV3-2) and J usage is TRBJ2-5; D might be TRBD1 or TRBD2, each matching 6 bases. The CDR3 runs to 16 residues. Trimming removed 1 base from V and 5 bases from J, with 17 bases in between. Germline V gene data show CDR1 as LGHDT and CDR2 as YNNKEL (reference sequence). The CDR3 nucleotides read TGTGCCAGCAGCCAAGGGCAAGGGGGACTGGGGGAGACCCAGTACTTC. Encoded protein: CASSQGQGGLGETQYF.

This clone was recorded once. V gene TRBV11-2 combines with J gene TRBJ2-7; D not certain. V dropped 1 base and J dropped 0 bases, with 7 bases sitting between them. The germline V gene encodes CDR1 SGHAT and CDR2 FQNNGV. The CDR3 totals 14 residues. The CDR3 bases are TGTGCCAGCAGCTTAGTACGGGCCTCCTACGAGCAGTACTTC. This translates into CASSLVRASYEQYF.

The J gene is TRBJ2-2, the V gene TRBV19; D may be TRBD1 (5 bases). The CDR3 consists of 9 residues. Germline CDR1 is LNHDA and CDR2 is SQIVND (reference sequence). The CDR3 DNA is TGTAGGGGCACCGGGGAGCTGTTTTTT. Translation: CRGTGELFF.

The chain has TRBV30 and TRBJ2-7; D is perhaps TRBD1 or TRBD2 (6 bases each). V was pared by 4 bases and J by 4 bases, with 11 bases between. Germline CDR1 GTSNPN, CDR2 SVGIG (reference sequence). CDR3 length: 12 residues. The CDR3 region is CAWTRGQYEQYF. In nucleotides, the CDR3 is TGTGCCTGGACCCGGGGGCAGTACGAGCAGTACTTC. Together with reference TRBV30 and TRBJ2-7, the CDR3 gives the full variable domain: SQTIHQWPATLVQPVGSPLSLECTVEGTSNPNLYWYRQAAGRGLQLLFYSVGIGQISSEVPQNLSASRPQDRQFILSSKKLLLSDSGFYLCAWTRGQYEQYFGPGTRLTVT.

A note on this clone: An end of the junction does not agree with germline; a read error may underlie this. V is TRBV11-2 and J is TRBJ2-3; D remains unclear. CDR3 length: 13 amino acids. Germline values: CDR1 SGHAT, CDR2 FQNNGV. CDR3 sequence: CASSFEWAEPQYF. CDR3 nucleotides: TGTGCCAGCAGCTTCGAGTGGGCCGAGCCGCAATATTTT.